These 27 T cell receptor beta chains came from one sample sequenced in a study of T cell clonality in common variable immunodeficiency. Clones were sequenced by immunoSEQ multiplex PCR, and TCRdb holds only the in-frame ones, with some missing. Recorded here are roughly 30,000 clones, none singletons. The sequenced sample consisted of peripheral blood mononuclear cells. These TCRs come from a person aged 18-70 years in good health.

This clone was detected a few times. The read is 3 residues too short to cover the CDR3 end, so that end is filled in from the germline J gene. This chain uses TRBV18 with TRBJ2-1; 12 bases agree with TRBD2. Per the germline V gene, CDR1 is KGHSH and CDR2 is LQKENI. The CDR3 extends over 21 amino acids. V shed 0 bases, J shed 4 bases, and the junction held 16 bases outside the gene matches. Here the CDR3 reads CASSPPNVGLAGIRGYNEQFF. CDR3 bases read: TGTGCCAGCTCACCACCGAACGTAGGACTAGCGGGAATTAGGGGTTACAATGAG.

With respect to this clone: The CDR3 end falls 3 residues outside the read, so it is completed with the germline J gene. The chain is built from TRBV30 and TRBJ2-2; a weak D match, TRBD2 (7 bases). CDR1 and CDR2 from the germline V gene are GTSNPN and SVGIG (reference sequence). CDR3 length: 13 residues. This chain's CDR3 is CAGGIGGANVLFF. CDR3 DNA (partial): TGTGCCGGGGGAATAGGGGGGGCCAACGTG. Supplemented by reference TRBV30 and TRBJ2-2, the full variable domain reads SQTIHQWPATLVQPVGSPLSLECTVEGTSNPNLYWYRQAAGRGLQLLFYSVGIGQISSEVPQNLSASRPQDRQFILSSKKLLLSDSGFYLCAGGIGGANVLFFGEGSRLTVL.

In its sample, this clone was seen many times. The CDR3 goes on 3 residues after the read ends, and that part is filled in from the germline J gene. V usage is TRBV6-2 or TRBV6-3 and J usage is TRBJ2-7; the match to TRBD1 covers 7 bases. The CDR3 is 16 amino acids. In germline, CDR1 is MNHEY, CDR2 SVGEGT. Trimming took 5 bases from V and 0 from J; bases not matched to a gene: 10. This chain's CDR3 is CASSPEGQLISYEQYF. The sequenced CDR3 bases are TGTGCCAGCAGTCCTGAGGGACAGTTGATCTCCTACGAG.

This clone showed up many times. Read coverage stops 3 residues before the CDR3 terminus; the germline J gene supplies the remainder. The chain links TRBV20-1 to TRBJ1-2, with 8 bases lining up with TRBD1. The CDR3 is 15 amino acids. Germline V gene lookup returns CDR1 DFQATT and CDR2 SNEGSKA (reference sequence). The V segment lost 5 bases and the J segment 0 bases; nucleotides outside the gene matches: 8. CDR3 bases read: TGCAGTGCTCCTCCTCCGGGACAGGCTAACTATGGC. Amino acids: CSAPPPGQANYG. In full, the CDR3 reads CSAPPPGQANYGYTF.

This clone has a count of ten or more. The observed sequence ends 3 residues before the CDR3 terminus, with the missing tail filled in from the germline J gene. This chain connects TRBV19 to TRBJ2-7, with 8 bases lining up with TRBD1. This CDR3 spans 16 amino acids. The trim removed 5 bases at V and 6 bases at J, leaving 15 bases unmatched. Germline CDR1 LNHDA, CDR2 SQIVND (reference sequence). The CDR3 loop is CASSPFRDRMVREQYF. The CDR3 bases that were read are TGTGCCAGTAGTCCTTTCCGGGACAGGATGGTCCGCGAG.

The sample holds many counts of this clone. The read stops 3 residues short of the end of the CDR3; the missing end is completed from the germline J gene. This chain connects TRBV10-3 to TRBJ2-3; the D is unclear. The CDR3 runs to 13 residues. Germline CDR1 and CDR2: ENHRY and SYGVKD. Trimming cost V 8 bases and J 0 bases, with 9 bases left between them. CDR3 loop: CAIAFGSTDTQYF. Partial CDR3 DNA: TGTGCCATCGCATTCGGGAGCACAGATACG.

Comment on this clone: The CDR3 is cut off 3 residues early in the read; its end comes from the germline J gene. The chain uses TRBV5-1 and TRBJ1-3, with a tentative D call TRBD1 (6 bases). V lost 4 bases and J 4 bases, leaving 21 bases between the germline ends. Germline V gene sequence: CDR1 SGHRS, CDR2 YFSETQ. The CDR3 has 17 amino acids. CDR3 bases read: TGCGCCAGCAGCCTGGACGCTACAGGGATTTCCGGAAACACC. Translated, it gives CASSLDATGISGNT. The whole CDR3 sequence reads CASSLDATGISGNTIYF. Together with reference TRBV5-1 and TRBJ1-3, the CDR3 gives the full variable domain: KAGVTQTPRYLIKTRGQQVTLSCSPISGHRSVSWYQQTPGQGLQFLFEYFSETQRNKGNFPGRFSGRQFSNSRSEMNVSTLELGDSALYLCASSLDATGISGNTIYFGEGSWLTVV.

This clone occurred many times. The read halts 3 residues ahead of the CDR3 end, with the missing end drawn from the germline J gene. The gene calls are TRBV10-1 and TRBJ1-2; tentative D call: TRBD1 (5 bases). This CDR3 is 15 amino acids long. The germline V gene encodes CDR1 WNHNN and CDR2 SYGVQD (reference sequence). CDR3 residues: CASSEGLAGDYDYTF. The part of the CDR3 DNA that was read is TGCGCCAGCAGTGAGGGACTAGCGGGGGACTACGAC.

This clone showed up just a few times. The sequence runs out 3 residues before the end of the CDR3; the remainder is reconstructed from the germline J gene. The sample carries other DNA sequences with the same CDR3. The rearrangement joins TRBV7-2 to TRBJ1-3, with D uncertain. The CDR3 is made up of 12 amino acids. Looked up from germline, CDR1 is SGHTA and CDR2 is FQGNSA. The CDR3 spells CASSLGSSTIYF. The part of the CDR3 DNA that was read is TGTGCCAGCAGCTTAGGTTCGTCCACA. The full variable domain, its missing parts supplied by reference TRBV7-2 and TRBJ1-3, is GAGVSQSPSNKVTEKGKDVELRCDPISGHTALYWYRQSLGQGLEFLIYFQGNSAPDKSGLPSDRFSAERTGGSVSTLTIQRTQQEDSAVYLCASSLGSSTIYFGEGSWLTVV.

CDR3 region: CASSWGTHSNQPQHF. The CDR3 bases that were read are TGTGCCAGTAGTTGGGGGACACATAGCAATCAGCCC. This chain uses TRBV19 with TRBJ1-5, with a tentative D call TRBD1 (6 bases). The read is 3 residues too short to cover the CDR3 end, so that end is filled in from the germline J gene. The V gene lost 5 bases and the J gene lost 0 bases, with 11 bases spanning the gap. This CDR3 region has 15 residues. In germline, CDR1 is LNHDA, CDR2 SQIVND (reference sequence).

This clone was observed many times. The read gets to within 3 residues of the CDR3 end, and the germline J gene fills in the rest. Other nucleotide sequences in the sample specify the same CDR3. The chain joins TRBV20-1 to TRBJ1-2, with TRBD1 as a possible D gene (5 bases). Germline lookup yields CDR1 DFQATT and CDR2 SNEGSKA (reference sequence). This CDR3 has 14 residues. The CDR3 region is CSPRPNLDSPGYTF. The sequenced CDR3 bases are TGCAGTCCCAGACCTAATCTTGACAGCCCGGGC.

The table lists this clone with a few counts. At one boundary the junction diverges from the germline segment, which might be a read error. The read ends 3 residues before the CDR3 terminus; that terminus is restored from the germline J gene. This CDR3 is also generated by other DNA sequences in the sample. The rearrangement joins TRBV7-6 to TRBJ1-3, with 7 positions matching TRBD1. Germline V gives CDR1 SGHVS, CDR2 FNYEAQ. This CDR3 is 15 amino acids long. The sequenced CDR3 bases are TGTGCCAGCAGCCCAACCGGGACAGAAGGAAACACA. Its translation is CASSPTGTEGNT. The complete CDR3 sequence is CASSPTGTEGNTIYF. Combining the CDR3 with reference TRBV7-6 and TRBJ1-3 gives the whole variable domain GAGVSQSPRYKVTKRGQDVALRCDPISGHVSLYWYRQALGQGPEFLTYFNYEAQQDKSGLPNDRFSAERPEGSISTLTIQRTEQRDSAMYRCASSPTGTEGNTIYFGEGSWLTVV.

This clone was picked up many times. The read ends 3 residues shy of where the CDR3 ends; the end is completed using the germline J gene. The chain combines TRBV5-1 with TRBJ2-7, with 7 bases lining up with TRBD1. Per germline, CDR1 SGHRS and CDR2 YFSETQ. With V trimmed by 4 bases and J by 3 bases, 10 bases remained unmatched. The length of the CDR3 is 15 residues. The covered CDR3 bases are TGCGCCAGCAGCACTCTTCCGGGACAGATCTACGAG. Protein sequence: CASSTLPGQIYE. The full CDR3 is CASSTLPGQIYEQYF.

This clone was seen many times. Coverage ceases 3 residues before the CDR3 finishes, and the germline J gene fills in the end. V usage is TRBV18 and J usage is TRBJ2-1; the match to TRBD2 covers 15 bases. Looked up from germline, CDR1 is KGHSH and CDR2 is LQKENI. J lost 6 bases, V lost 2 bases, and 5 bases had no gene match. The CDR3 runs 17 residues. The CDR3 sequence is CASSPGLAGGPSNEQFF. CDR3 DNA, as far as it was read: TGTGCCAGCTCACCAGGACTAGCGGGAGGGCCGAGCAATGAG.

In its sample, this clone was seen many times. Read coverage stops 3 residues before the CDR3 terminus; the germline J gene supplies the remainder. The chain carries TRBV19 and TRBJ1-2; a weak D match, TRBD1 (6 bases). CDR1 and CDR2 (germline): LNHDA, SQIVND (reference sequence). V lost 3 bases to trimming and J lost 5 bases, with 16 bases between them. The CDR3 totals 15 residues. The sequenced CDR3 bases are TGTGCCAGTAGTATGGACCTTGACAGGATATATGGC. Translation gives CASSMDLDRIYG. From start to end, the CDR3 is CASSMDLDRIYGYTF.

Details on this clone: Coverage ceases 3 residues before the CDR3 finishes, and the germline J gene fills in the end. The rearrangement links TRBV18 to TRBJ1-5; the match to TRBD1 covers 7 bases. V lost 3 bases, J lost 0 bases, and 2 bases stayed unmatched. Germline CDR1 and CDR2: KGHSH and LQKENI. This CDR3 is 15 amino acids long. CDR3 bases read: TGTGCCAGCTCACCGCAGGGGGATAGCAATCAGCCC. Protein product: CASSPQGDSNQP. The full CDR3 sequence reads CASSPQGDSNQPQHF.

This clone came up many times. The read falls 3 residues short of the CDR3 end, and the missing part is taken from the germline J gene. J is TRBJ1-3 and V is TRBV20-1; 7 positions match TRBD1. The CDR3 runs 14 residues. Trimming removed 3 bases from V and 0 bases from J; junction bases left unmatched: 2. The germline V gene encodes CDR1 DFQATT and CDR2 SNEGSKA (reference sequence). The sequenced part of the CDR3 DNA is TGCAGTGCTAGCCGGGACAGCTCTGGAAACACC. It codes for CSASRDSSGNT. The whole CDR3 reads CSASRDSSGNTIYF.

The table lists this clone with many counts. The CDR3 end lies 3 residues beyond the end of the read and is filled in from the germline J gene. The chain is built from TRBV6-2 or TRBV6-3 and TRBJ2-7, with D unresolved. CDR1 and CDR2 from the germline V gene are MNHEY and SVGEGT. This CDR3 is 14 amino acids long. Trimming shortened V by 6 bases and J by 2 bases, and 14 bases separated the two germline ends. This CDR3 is CASSPFTGPYEQYF. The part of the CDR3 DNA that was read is TGTGCCAGCAGCCCCTTTACGGGTCCCTACGAG.

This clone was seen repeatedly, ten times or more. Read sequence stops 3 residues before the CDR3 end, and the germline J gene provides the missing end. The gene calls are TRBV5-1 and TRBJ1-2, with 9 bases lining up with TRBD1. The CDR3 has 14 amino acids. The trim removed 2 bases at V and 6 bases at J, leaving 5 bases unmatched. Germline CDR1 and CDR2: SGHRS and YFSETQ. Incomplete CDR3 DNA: TGCGCCAGCAGCTTCCAACAGGGGGCGGATGGC. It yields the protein CASSFQQGADG. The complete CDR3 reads CASSFQQGADGYTF.

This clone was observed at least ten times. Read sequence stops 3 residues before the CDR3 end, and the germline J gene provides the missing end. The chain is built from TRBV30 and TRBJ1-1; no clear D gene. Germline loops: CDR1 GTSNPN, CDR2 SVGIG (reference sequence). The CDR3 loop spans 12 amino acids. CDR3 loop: CAWSVLGSGAFF. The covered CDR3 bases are TGTGCCTGGAGTGTACTAGGGAGCGGC.

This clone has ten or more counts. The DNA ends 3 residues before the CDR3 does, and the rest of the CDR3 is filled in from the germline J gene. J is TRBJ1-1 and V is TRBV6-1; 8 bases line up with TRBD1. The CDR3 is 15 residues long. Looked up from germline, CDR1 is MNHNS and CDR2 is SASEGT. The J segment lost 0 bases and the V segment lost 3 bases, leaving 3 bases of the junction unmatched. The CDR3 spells CASSDRTGLNTEAFF. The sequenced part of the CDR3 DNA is TGTGCCAGCAGTGACCGGACAGGGCTGAACACTGAA.

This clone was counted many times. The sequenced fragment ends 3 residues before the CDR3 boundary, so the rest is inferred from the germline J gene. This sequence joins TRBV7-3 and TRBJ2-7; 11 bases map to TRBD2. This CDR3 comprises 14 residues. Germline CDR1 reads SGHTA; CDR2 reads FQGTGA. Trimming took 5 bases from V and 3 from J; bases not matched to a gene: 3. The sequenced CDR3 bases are TGTGCCAGCAGCCGACTAGCGGGACACTACGAG. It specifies CASSRLAGHYE. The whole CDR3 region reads CASSRLAGHYEQYF.

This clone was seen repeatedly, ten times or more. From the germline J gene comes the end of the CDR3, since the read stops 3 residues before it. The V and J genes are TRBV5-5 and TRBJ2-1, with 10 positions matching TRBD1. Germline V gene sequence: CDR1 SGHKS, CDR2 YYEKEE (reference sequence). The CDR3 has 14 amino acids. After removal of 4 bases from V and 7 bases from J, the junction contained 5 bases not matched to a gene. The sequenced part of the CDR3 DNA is TGTGCCAGCAGCCGACAGGGGGCTGAGAATGAG. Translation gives CASSRQGAENE. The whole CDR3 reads CASSRQGAENEQFF.

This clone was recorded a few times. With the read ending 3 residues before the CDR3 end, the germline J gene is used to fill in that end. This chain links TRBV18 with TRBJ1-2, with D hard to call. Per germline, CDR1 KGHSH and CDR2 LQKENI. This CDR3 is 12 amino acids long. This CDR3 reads CASSPEGFGYTF. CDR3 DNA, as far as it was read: TGTGCCAGCTCACCTGAGGGTTTCGGC.

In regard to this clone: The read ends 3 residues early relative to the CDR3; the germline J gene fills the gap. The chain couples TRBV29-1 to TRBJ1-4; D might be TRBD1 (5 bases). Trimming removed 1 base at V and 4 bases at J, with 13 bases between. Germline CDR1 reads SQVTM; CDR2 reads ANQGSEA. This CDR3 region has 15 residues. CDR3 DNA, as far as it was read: TGCAGCGTTGAAGTTGGGGCCAGTGATAATGAAAAA. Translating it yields CSVEVGASDNEK. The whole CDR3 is CSVEVGASDNEKLFF. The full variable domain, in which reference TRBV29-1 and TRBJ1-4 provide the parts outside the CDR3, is SAVISQKPSRDICQRGTSLTIQCQVDSQVTMMFWYRQQPGQSLTLIATANQGSEATYESGFVIDKFPISRPNLTFSTLTVSNMSPEDSSIYLCSVEVGASDNEKLFFGSGTQLSVL.

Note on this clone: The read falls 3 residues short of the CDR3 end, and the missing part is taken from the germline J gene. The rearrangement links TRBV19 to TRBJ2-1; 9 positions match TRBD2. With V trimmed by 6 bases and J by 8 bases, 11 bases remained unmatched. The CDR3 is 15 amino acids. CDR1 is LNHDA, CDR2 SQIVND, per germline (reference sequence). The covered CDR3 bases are TGTGCCAGTAGAAACAGGGCGGGAGGGTCCGATGAG. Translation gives CASRNRAGGSDE. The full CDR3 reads CASRNRAGGSDEQFF.

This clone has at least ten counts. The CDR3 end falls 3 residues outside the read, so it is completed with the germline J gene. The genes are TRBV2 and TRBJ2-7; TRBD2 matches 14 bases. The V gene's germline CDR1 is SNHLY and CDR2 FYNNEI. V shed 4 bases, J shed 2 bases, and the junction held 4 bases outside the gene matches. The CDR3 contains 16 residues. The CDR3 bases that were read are TGTGCCAGCAGTGGGACTAGCGGGAGGCACACCTACGAG. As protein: CASSGTSGRHTYE. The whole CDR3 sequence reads CASSGTSGRHTYEQYF.